Described below is a single T cell receptor (beta chain) sequence and its context. Its antigen is unknown. No qualities accompany the bases; no much larger clone lies one base away. Libraries came from 5' RACE. The listed sequencing device is Illumina HiSeq 2500. A second PCR of roughly 7 to 11 cycles was performed with a sample-barcoded 5' primer and a J-beta primer mix. A unique molecular identifier was introduced onto each TCR beta cDNA molecule by a template-switch 5' adaptor carrying 12 random nucleotides. At least 3 million CDR3-containing paired-end reads were obtained from each sample. The Mint cDNA synthesis kit, primed by a TRBC-specific oligonucleotide, was used to synthesize first-strand cDNA from all RNA. After uracil-DNA glycosylase treatment, a first 18-cycle PCR used universal primers M1SS and BC2_uni_R on all cDNA. Per the authors' processing: For normalization, 1 million high-quality reads were randomly selected from each sample, with every read carrying a distinct molecular identifier. Instead of being binned into consensus sequences, reads that shared molecular identifiers were thrown out. MiTCR, with a Q25 quality threshold and the strictest error-elimination algorithm, was used for CDR3 identification, clonotype clustering and error correction. A nonparametric unseen species model using Euler transformation provided a lower-bound estimate of total TCR beta diversity. Clones were called with MiXCR by TCRdb after fastp trimmed the public reads at Q25, and only in-frame beta chains were retained. Rows are combined by CDR3 protein, so each entry shows the most common genes and DNA. None of the V and J calls come from the authors' own analysis; TCRdb made them. The sample table shows some 1.4 million distinct CDR3 sequences, and roughly 40% are seen once. Clones ranked in the top ten supply 7.9% of the sample.

These data come from a study of blood T cells in healthy people across ages (dated by TCRdb to about 2015). Describing the broader study: Template switching captured roughly one uniquely barcoded TCR beta cDNA molecule per two T cells in model experiments. Using deep sequencing normalized with unique cDNA molecular identifiers, the study measured how TCR beta repertoire diversity changes with age. Donors were grouped into four age groups: young (average approximately 15 years), middle-aged (less than 40), aged (around 62) and long-lived (approximately 81). To avoid experimental bias, donors of different ages were distributed randomly across sequencing lanes. Two additional independent replicas of 1 million unique cDNA reads from the same blood draw were analyzed for two donors (one aged 18 to 29 and one aged 80 or older). What the study reported, not specific to this receptor: The percentage of naive T cells measured by flow cytometry correlated strongly with observed TCR beta diversity. The CMV infection status of donors was not known, potentially confounding age-related changes in expanded clonotypes. As age increased, observed TCR beta diversity per million T cells dropped in a roughly linear way, and a significant reduction was already evident by age about 40. Conclusive comparison of naive and antigen-experienced compartments was prevented by the profiling of bulk unsorted PBMCs. Compared with the aged group, the long-lived group had more naive CD4+ T cells, fewer expanded clones and increased TCR diversity, suggesting age selection. Estimates of total diversity based on one million sequenced T cells were considered lower bounds and underestimates.

The roughly 38 donors, aged about 6 to 100 years, were systemically healthy Caucasian individuals from Russia. Each donor gave about 10 milliliters of peripheral blood, drawn into EDTA-treated Vacutainer tubes. Ficoll-Paque density-gradient centrifugation was used to isolate PBMCs, with at least 6.5 million per sample. Trizol reagent was used to extract total RNA from PBMCs, with at least 6 micrograms per sample. For every donor, flow cytometry on a PBMC aliquot measured the percentage of naive CD45RAhigh/CD27high T cells. Taken from the germline V gene, the CDR1 and CDR2 loops are LGHNA and YNFKEQ. Its CDR3 holds 15 amino acids, cysteine through phenylalanine. The DNA shown is the 45-base CDR3, in frame from base 1. Deletion took 0 bases off V and 7 bases off J, with a span of 13 bases between the germline ends.

Sequencing was carried out using blood. Recombination linked TRBV4-2 to TRBJ1-5, and the D gene may be TRBD1, 5 bases matching. This receptor was identified in a woman aged 18-30 years in good health. The nucleotide sequence reads TGTGCCAGCAGCCAAGACACGGGGGTTGGACAGCCCCAGCATTTT. Its protein reads: CASSQDTGVGQPQHF.